This TCR beta chain is drawn from a study of blood T cells in healthy people across ages (dated by TCRdb to about 2015). At the level of the whole study: In model experiments, roughly one uniquely barcoded TCR beta cDNA molecule per two T cells was captured by template switching. Donors were grouped into four age groups: young (average 16 years), middle-aged (roughly 37), aged (around 56) and long-lived (about 90). Using the same blood draw, the study looked at two additional independent replicas of 1 million unique cDNA reads for two donors, one aged 18 to 30 and the other aged 80 or older. Age-related changes in TCR beta repertoire diversity were measured in the study by deep sequencing normalized with unique cDNA molecular identifiers. To avoid experimental bias, donors of different ages were randomly spread across the sequencing lanes.

Receptors were amplified or captured by 5' RACE. The second PCR ran for about 6 to 12 cycles and used a J-beta primer mix along with a sample-barcoded 5' primer. A template-switch 5' adaptor carrying 12 random nucleotides introduced a unique molecular identifier onto each TCR beta cDNA molecule. Each sample yielded at least 2.5 million CDR3-containing paired-end reads. All of the RNA was converted into first-strand cDNA using the Mint cDNA synthesis kit, with a TRBC-specific oligonucleotide serving as the primer. Following uracil-DNA glycosylase treatment, a first 18-cycle PCR with universal primers M1SS and BC2_uni_R was performed on all cDNA. Under the source paper's analysis protocol: For normalization, 1 million high-quality reads, each with a distinct molecular identifier, were randomly selected from each sample. Instead of being binned into consensus sequences, reads that shared molecular identifiers were thrown out. MiTCR, run with a Q25 quality threshold and the strictest error-elimination algorithm, handled CDR3 identification, clonotype clustering and error correction. Lower-bound total TCR beta diversity was estimated with a nonparametric unseen species model using Euler transformation. TCRdb applied fastp at Q25 and MiXCR to the public reads, then kept only in-frame beta chains. A single entry per CDR3 protein holds the most common genes and DNA from its merged rows. The V and J calls and clone size come from TCRdb's table, not from the authors' own analysis. The sample contains over 1,500,000 distinct CDR3 sequences, around 42% of them found a single time. Under 25% of the sample comes from the top ten.

Donors were 35 to 40 systemically healthy Caucasian individuals from Russia aged roughly 6 to 100 years. Each donor gave ten milliliters of peripheral blood, collected into EDTA-treated Vacutainer tubes. PBMCs were isolated by Ficoll-Paque density-gradient centrifugation, with at least 6 million obtained per sample. Total RNA was extracted from PBMCs with Trizol reagent, with at least 5 micrograms obtained per sample. Naive CD45RAhigh/CD27high T cell percentages were measured by flow cytometry on a PBMC aliquot from every donor. Concerning this clonotype: What antigen it recognizes has not been identified. No clone much larger than this one lies a single base away; base qualities are absent.

Broader findings and caveats from the paper: The long-lived group showed more naive CD4+ T cells, fewer expanded clones and increased TCR diversity than the aged group, suggesting age selection. There was a strong correlation between observed TCR beta diversity and the percentage of naive T cells measured by flow cytometry. As age increased, observed TCR beta diversity per million T cells dropped in a roughly linear way, and a significant reduction was already evident by age around 41. Donor CMV infection status was unknown, potentially confounding age-related changes in expanded clonotypes. Bulk unsorted PBMC profiling prevented conclusive comparison of naive and antigen-experienced compartments. Estimates of total diversity based on one million sequenced T cells were considered lower bounds and underestimates.

The material sequenced was blood. The sequence came from a human donor in good health.

CDR3 region: CASSQVGGRRALGTEAFF. Read as DNA, the sequence is TGCGCCAGCAGCCAAGTTGGAGGGCGGCGGGCTTTGGGCACTGAAGCTTTCTTT. The rearrangement joined TRBV4-3 to TRBJ1-1; no D gene call is confident. The CDR3, from cysteine to phenylalanine, totals 18 residues. Kept here is only the CDR3 DNA, which spans 54 bases and is read in frame from base 1. V loses 1 base of germline sequence and J loses 4 bases, and the interval between the two ends is 22 bases. The germline V gene supplies CDR1 LGHNA and CDR2 YSLEER.